This T cell receptor beta chain was captured by sequencing in a study of a mutant IDH1 vaccine in newly diagnosed glioma. As for the study in general: Patients began vaccination 4-6 weeks after radiotherapy alone, or with temozolomide cycles. Among treated patients, around 60% were male and roughly 38% female, and mean age was about 40 years.

A remark on this clone: Its target is unknown.

Clones were read by immunoSEQ multiplex PCR, and TCRdb kept only the in-frame ones, dropping some. The sample has some 130,000 clones, about 82% seen once; the top ten hold 5.5%. This CDR3 spans 14 amino acids. The germline V gene has CDR1 SEHNR and CDR2 FQNEAQ (reference sequence). V dropped 6 bases and J dropped 1 base, with 11 bases sitting between them. The time point was: week 11, during vaccination. Every vaccination contained 300 ug of the mutant IDH1 20-mer peptide and was paired with topical imiquimod. V gene TRBV7-9 combines with J gene TRBJ2-3; D remains ambiguous. The specimen was PBMCs, collected from a glioma patient whose treatment included an IDH1 peptide vaccine. This receptor was taken from a man aged 40-49 years with glioma. The CDR3 nucleotides read TGTGCCAGCAGTTTCACAACGGGCACAGATACGCAGTATTTT. It specifies CASSFTTGTDTQYF.